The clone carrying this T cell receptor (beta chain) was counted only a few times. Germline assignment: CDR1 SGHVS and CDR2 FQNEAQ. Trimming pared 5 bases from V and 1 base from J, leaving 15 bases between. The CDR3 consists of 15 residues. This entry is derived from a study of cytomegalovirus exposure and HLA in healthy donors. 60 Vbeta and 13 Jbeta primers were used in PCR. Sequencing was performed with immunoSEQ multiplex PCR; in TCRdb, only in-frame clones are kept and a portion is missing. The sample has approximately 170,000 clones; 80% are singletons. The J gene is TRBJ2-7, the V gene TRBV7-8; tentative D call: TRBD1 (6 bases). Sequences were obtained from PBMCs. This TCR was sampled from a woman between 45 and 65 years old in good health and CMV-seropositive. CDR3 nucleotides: TGTGCCAGCAGCCCCATTAGCAGGGGTTCCTACGAGCAGTACTTC. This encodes CASSPISRGSYEQYF.